This TCR beta chain was recorded in a study of T-cell reconstitution after alpha-beta-depleted transplantation in children. Ten or more counts support this clonotype. The CDR3 has 14 residues. CDR1 is SQVTM and CDR2 is ANQGSEA in the germline V gene. The germline V and J ends were trimmed by 2 bases and 7 bases, with 18 bases remaining between them. Preparation of the TCRbeta library involved a method that used unique molecular identifiers. TCRdb analysed the PCR reads with MiXCR anew, one entry per CDR3 protein. This sample has 490,000 or so distinct CDR3 sequences, with around 13% found just once. V and J are TRBV29-1 and TRBJ2-7; D is tentatively TRBD1 or TRBD2 (5 bases each). The specimen was PBMCs from the stem cell graft donor, collected from the stem cell graft. The TCR comes from a human donor who donated a stem cell graft to a child with combined immunodeficiency. CDR3: CSVEKGTSGIEQYF. CDR3 in DNA: TGCAGCGTTGAAAAGGGGACCAGTGGGATAGAGCAGTACTTC.